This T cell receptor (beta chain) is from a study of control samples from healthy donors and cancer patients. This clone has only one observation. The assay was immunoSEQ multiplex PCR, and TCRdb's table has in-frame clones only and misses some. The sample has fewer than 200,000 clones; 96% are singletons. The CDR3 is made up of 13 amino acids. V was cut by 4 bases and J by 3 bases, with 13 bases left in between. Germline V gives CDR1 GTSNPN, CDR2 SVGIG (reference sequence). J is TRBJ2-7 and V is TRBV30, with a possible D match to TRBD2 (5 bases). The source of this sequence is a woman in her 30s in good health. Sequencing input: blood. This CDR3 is CAWTRGLHYEQYF. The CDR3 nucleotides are TGTGCCTGGACGCGAGGGCTACACTACGAGCAGTACTTC. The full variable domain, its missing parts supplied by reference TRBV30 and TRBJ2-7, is SQTIHQWPATLVQPVGSPLSLECTVEGTSNPNLYWYRQAAGRGLQLLFYSVGIGQISSEVPQNLSASRPQDRQFILSSKKLLLSDSGFYLCAWTRGLHYEQYFGPGTRLTVT.